This T cell receptor beta chain was sequenced during a study of blood T cell repertoires in COVID-19. Some clones are missing from TCRdb's copy, which holds only in-frame ones; the method was immunoSEQ multiplex PCR. The table has about 170,000 clones, 86% seen once. Only a few counts were recorded for this clone. Sequences were obtained from peripheral blood. This TCR came from a woman aged 55-70 years with COVID-19, enrolled during active disease.

DNA for the CDR3: TGTGCCATCAGTGAGTCTACATCACAAGAGACCCAGTACTTC. This translates into CAISESTSQETQYF. This chain connects TRBV10-3 to TRBJ2-5, with D hard to call. The V end lost 0 bases, the J end lost 2 bases, and 7 bases lay between the germline ends. The germline CDR1 and CDR2 sequences are ENHRY and SYGVKD. The CDR3 runs 14 residues.